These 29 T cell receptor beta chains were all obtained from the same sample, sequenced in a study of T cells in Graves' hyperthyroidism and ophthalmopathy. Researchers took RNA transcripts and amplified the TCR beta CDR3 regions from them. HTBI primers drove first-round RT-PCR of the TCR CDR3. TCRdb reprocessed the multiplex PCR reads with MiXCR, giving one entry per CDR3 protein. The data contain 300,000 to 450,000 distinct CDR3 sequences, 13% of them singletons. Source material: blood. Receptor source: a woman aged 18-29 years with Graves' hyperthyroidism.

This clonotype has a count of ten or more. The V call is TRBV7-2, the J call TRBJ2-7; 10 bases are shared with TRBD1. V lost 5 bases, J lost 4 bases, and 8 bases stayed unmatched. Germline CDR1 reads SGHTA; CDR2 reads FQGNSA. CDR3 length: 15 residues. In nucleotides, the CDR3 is TGTGCCAGCAGCCCCGGACAGGGGGTAGGTTACGAGCAGTACTTC. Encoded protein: CASSPGQGVGYEQYF.

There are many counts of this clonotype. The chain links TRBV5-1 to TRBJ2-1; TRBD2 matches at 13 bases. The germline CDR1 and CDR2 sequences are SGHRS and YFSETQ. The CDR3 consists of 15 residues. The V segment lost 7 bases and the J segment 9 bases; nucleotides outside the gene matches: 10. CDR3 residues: CASGILAGGPSEQFF. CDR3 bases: TGCGCCAGCGGAATACTAGCGGGGGGGCCCAGTGAGCAGTTCTTC.

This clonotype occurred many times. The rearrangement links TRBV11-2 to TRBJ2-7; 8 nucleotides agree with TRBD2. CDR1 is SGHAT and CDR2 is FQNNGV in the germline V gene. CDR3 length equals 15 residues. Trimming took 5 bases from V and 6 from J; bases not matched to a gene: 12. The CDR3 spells CASSAAWAGGREQYF. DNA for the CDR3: TGTGCCAGCAGCGCTGCTTGGGCGGGAGGCCGCGAGCAGTACTTC.

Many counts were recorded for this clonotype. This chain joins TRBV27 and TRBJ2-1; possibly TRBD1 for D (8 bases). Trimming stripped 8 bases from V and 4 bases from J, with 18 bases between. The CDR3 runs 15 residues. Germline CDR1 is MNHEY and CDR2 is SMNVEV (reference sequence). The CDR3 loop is CASRRGQGGYNEQFF. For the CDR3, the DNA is TGTGCCAGCCGCCGAGGACAGGGAGGGTACAATGAGCAGTTCTTC.

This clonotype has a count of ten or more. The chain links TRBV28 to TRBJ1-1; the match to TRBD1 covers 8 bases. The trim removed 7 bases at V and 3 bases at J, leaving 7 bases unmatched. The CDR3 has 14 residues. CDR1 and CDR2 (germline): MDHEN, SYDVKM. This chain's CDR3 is CASKSGGGDTEAFF. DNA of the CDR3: TGTGCCAGCAAGTCAGGGGGCGGGGACACTGAAGCTTTCTTT. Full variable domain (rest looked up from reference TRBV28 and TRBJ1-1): DVKVTQSSRYLVKRTGEKVFLECVQDMDHENMFWYRQDPGLGLRLIYFSYDVKMKEKGDIPEGYSVSREKKERFSLILESASTNQTSMYLCASKSGGGDTEAFFGQGTRLTVV.

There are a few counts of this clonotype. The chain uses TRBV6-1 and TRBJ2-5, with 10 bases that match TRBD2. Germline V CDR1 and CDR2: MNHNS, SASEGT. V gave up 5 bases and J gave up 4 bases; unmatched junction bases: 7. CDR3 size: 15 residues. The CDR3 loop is CASSPILAGVETQYF. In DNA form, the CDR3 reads TGTGCCAGCAGTCCTATTCTAGCGGGGGTAGAGACCCAGTACTTC.

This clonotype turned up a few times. The CDR3 nucleotides read TGTGCCAGCAGCGTAGAGGGCCGGTGGGGGCTAGCGGGGATCTCCTCCTACAATGAGCAGTTCTTC. Translation: CASSVEGRWGLAGISSYNEQFF. This rearrangement joins TRBV9 to TRBJ2-1, with 9 bases that match TRBD2. Germline loops: CDR1 SGDLS, CDR2 YYNGEE. V lost 0 bases to trimming and J lost 0 bases; unmatched junction nucleotides: 19. The CDR3 length is 22 residues. Full variable domain (remainder filled in from reference TRBV9 and TRBJ2-1): DSGVTQTPKHLITATGQRVTLRCSPRSGDLSVYWYQQSLDQGLQFLIQYYNGEERAKGNILERFSAQQFPDLHSELNLSSLELGDSALYFCASSVEGRWGLAGISSYNEQFFGPGTRLTVL.

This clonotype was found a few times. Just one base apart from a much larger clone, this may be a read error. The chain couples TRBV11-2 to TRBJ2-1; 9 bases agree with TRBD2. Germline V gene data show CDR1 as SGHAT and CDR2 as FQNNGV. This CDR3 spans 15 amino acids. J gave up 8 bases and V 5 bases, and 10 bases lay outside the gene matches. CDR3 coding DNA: TGTGCCAGCAGCCCATCTAGCGGGGAGCCGGATGAGCAGTTCTTC. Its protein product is CASSPSSGEPDEQFF.

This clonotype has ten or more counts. CDR3 sequence (DNA): TGCAGTGCTAGAGATCTGGTAGCCAGCGGGGATTACAATGAGCAGTTCTTC. Translation: CSARDLVASGDYNEQFF. The chain is built from TRBV20-1 and TRBJ2-1; 7 bases map to TRBD2. The CDR3 sequence is 17 residues long. V dropped 0 bases and J dropped 4; count of bases not matched to a gene: 12. Germline V gene sequence: CDR1 DFQATT, CDR2 SNEGSKA (reference sequence).

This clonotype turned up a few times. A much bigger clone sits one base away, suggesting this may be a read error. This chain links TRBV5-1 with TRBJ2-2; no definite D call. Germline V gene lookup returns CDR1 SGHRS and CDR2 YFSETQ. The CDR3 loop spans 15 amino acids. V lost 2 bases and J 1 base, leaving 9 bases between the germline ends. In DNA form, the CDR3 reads TGCGCCAGCAGCTTAAGAGTGGGGAACACCGGGGAGCTGTTTTTT. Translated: CASSLRVGNTGELFF.

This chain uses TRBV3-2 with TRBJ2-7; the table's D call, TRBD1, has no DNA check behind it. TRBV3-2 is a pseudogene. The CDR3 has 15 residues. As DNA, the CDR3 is TGTGCCAGCAGCCAGGCGGGGACAGGGCACTACGAGCAGTACTTC. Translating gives CASSQAGTGHYEQYF.

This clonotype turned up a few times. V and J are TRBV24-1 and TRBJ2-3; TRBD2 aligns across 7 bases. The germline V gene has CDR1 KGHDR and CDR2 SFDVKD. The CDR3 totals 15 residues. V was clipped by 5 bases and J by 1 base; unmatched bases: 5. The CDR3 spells CATSAGGTGTDTQYF. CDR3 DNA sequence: TGTGCCACCAGTGCCGGGGGGACTGGCACAGATACGCAGTATTTT.

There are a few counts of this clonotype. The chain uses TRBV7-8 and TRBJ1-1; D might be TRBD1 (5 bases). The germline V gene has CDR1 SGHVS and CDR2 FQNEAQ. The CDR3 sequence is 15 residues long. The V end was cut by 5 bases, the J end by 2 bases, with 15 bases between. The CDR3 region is CASSPIAGVNTEAFF. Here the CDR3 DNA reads TGTGCCAGCAGCCCCATAGCGGGGGTTAACACTGAAGCTTTCTTT.

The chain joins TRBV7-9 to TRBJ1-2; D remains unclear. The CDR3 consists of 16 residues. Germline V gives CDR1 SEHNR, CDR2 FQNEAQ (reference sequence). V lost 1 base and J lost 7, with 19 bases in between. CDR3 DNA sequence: TGTGCCAGCAGCTTAGTTCTGGGCCGCGGGCCCCTTGGCTACACCTTC. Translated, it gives CASSLVLGRGPLGYTF.

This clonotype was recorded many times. CDR3 loop: CASSLSPSGDTGELFF. CDR3 sequence (DNA): TGTGCCAGCAGTTTATCGCCTAGCGGGGACACCGGGGAGCTGTTTTTT. The V and J genes are TRBV27 and TRBJ2-2; the match to TRBD2 covers 9 bases. The CDR3 runs 16 residues. V trimming: 0 bases; J trimming: 3 bases; junction bases outside the gene matches: 2. The V gene's germline CDR1 is MNHEY and CDR2 SMNVEV (reference sequence).

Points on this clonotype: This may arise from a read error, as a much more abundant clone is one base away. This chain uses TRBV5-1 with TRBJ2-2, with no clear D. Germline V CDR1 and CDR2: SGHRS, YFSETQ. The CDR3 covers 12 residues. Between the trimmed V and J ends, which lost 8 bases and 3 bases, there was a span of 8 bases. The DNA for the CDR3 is TGCGCCAGTGTTGGGGACACCGGGGAGCTGTTTTTT. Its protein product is CASVGDTGELFF.

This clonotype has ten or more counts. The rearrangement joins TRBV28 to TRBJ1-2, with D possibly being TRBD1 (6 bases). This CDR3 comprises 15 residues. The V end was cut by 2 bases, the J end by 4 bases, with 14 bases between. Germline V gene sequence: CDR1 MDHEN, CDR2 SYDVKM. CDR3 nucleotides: TGTGCCAGCAGTTTAGGGGGGGCGCCGGTCTATGGCTACACCTTC. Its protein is CASSLGGAPVYGYTF.

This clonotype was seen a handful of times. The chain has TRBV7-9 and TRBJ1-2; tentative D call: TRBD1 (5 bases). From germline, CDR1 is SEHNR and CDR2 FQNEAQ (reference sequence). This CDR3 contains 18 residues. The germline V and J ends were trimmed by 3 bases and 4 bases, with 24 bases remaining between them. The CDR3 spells CASSLQRTGRIQIYGYTF. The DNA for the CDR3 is TGTGCCAGCAGCTTGCAAAGGACGGGACGGATTCAAATCTATGGCTACACCTTC.

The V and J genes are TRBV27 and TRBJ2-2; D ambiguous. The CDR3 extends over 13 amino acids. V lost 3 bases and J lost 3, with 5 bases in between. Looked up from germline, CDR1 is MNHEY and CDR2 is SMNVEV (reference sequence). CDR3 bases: TGTGCCAGCAGTTTCGCCTACACCGGGGAGCTGTTTTTT. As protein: CASSFAYTGELFF.

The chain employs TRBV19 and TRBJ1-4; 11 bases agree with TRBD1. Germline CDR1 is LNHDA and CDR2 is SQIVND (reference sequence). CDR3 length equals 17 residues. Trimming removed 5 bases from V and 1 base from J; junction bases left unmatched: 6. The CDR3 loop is CASSPVDRGQTNEKLFF. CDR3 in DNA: TGTGCCAGTAGTCCCGTGGACAGGGGGCAAACTAATGAAAAACTGTTTTTT.

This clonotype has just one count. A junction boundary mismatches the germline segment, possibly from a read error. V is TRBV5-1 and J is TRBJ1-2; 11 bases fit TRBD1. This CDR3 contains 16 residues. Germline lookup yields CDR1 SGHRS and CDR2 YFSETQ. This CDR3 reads CASSVDRDRGNYGYTF. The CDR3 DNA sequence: TGTGCCAGCAGCGTAGACCGGGACAGGGGGAACTATGGCTACACCTTC.

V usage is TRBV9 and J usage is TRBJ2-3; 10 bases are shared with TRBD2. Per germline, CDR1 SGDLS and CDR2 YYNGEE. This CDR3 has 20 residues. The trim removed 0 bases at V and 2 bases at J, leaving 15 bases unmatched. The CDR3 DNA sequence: TGTGCCAGCAGCGTAGGCAGGAGGCTAGCGGGAGAGAGGTACACAGATACGCAGTATTTT. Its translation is CASSVGRRLAGERYTDTQYF.

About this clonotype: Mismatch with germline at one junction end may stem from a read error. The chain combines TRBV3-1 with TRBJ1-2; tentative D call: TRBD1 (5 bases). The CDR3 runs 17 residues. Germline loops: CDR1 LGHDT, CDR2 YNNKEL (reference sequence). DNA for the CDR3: TGTGTCAGCAGCCACCCCGGGGCCCGAGTCTCGGGCCATGGCTACACCTTC. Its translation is CVSSHPGARVSGHGYTF.

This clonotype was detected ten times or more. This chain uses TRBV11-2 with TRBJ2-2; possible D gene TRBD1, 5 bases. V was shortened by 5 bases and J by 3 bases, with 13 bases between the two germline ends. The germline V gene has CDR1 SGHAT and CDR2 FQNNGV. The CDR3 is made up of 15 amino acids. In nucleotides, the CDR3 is TGTGCCAGCAGCCCGTCCCAGGGATACACCGGGGAGCTGTTTTTT. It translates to CASSPSQGYTGELFF.

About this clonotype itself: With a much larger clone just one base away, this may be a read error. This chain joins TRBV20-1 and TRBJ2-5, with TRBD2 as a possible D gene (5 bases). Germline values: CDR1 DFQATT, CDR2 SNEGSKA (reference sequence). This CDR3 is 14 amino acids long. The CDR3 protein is CSATSSMEGEAQYF. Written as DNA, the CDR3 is TGCAGTGCTACGTCTAGCATGGAAGGAGAGGCCCAGTACTTC.

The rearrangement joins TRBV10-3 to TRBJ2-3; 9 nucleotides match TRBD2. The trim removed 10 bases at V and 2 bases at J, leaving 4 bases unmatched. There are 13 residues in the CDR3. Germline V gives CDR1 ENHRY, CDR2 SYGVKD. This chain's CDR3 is CATVAGDTDTQYF. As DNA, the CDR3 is TGTGCCACCGTAGCGGGAGACACAGATACGCAGTATTTT.

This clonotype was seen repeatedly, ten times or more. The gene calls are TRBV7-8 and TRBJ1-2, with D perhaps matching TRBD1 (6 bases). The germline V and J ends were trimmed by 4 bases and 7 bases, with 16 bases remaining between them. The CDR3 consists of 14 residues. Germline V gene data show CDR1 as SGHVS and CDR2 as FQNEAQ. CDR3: CASSWTRDIVGYTF. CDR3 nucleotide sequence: TGTGCCAGCAGCTGGACCCGGGACATCGTTGGCTACACCTTC.

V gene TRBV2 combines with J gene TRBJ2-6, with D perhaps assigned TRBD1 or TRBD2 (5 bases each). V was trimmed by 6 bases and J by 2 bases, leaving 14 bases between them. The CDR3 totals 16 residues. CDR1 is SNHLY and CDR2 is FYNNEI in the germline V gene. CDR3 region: CASRTRVGPGANVLTF. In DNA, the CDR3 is TGTGCCAGCAGAACAAGGGTGGGACCTGGGGCCAACGTCCTGACTTTC. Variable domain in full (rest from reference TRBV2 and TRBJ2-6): EPEVTQTPSHQVTQMGQEVILRCVPISNHLYFYWYRQILGQKVEFLVSFYNNEISEKSEIFDDQFSVERPDGSNFTLKIRSTKLEDSAMYFCASRTRVGPGANVLTFGAGSRLTVL.

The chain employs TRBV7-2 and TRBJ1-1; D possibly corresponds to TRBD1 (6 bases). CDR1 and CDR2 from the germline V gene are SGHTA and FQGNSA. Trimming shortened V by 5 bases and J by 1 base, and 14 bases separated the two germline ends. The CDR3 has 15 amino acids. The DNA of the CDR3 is TGTGCCAGCAGCCGACGGGGGGCGTCGAACACTGAAGCTTTCTTT. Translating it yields CASSRRGASNTEAFF.